These T cell receptor beta chains were read from a single sample in a study of Graves' ophthalmopathy and Graves' hyperthyroidism. TCRdb reprocessed the multiplex PCR reads with MiXCR, giving one entry per CDR3 protein. Altogether roughly 350,000 distinct CDR3 sequences are present, roughly 17% being singletons, with the ten largest covering roughly 2.3%. The sequenced sample consisted of peripheral blood. The source of these receptors is an adult woman with stable Graves' hyperthyroidism. Each CDR3 is given without its conserved first and last residue. Each record gives: V gene, J gene, CDR3 length, CDR3 protein.

TRBV6-5	TRBJ1-5	11	ASSYEGGQPQH
TRBV19	TRBJ2-7	13	ASSITGTASYEQY
TRBV6-5	TRBJ2-5	12	ASRLDSLQETQY
TRBV2	TRBJ2-7	13	ASSEAASGSYEQY
TRBV7-9	TRBJ1-1	16	ASSFPRFGGGTNTEAF
TRBV12-5	TRBJ2-4	13	ASGLVAGPGNIQY
TRBV27	TRBJ2-5	11	ASSQIGGLVEY
TRBV28	TRBJ2-4	15	ASSLLSGRWQKNIQY
TRBV27	TRBJ2-7	13	ASSLWTSGSAEQY
TRBV20-1	TRBJ2-7	9	SAQGAYEQY
TRBV20-1	TRBJ1-1	18	SARDRDRGVFTGVNTEAF
TRBV7-3	TRBJ2-7	15	ASSLLASGAPSYEQY
TRBV12-3/TRBV12-4	TRBJ1-5	10	ASSFERAPQH
TRBV20-1	TRBJ2-5	10	SAISGEETQY
TRBV11-2	TRBJ2-1	15	ASSLDEYTFPYNEQF
TRBV5-3	TRBJ2-7	14	AIPGLMTSGSHEQY
TRBV6-1	TRBJ2-4	13	ASSLSRVAKNIQY
TRBV4-3	TRBJ1-1	15	ASSQGTGDSGDTEAF
TRBV27	TRBJ1-6	12	ASRTGANNSPLH
TRBV4-1	TRBJ2-4	14	ASSQDRAAWRDIKY
TRBV19	TRBJ2-5	14	ASSRPGTGGQETQY
TRBV6-5	TRBJ1-6	13	ASSYSDRNNSPLH
TRBV20-1	TRBJ2-5	10	SASRDQETQY
TRBV7-2	TRBJ2-7	11	ASSSGQVPEQY
TRBV30	TRBJ1-6	11	AWSPGYNSPLH
TRBV5-4	TRBJ1-1	11	ASSYDQNTEAF
TRBV20-1	TRBJ2-7	11	SARVAGSYEQY
TRBV4-3	TRBJ1-2	13	ASSQMGQGQYGYT
TRBV7-6	TRBJ1-3	13	ASSLGSVPGNTIY
TRBV20-1	TRBJ2-5	15	SARLRGLAGLQETQY
TRBV6-5	TRBJ2-7	11	ASSYPAVPEQY
TRBV28	TRBJ2-5	11	ASRKANEETQY
TRBV12-3/TRBV12-4	TRBJ1-5	13	ASSLFRGGNQPQH
TRBV20-1	TRBJ2-7	9	SAGTSEEQY
TRBV20-1	TRBJ2-6	14	SARVQGVSGANVLT
TRBV11-2	TRBJ2-7	14	ASSSASVLAGGEQY
TRBV6-5	TRBJ2-2	11	ASSYSFVGELF
TRBV5-6	TRBJ2-7	13	ASSPGLDFSYEQY
TRBV6-5	TRBJ1-1	10	ASSPWNSEAF
TRBV12-5	TRBJ1-5	12	ASGLSGSNQPQH
TRBV27	TRBJ2-7	10	ASSFTGGEQY
TRBV7-2	TRBJ2-7	13	ASSPTSGQTYEQY
TRBV7-2	TRBJ1-5	16	ASSSSARPETSNQPQH
TRBV28	TRBJ2-5	12	ASSFTGKQETQY
TRBV6-1	TRBJ2-7	13	ASSEAHGTIYEQY
TRBV7-8	TRBJ1-5	12	ASSLAPTAQPQH
TRBV10-3	TRBJ1-6	14	AISEEGGAGGSPLH
TRBV6-1	TRBJ2-5	13	ASSHGTRTRETQY
TRBV4-1	TRBJ2-5	12	ASSQGGGAETQY
TRBV28	TRBJ2-5	8	ASQDETQY
TRBV6-5	TRBJ1-1	12	ASSYIAETRKAF
TRBV28	TRBJ2-2	16	ASKFPTGVAGVAGELF
TRBV29-1	TRBJ1-2	11	SVEGGSDYGYT
TRBV19	TRBJ2-5	12	ASSIIGLRETQY
TRBV12-5	TRBJ2-6	16	ASGLVRDRVSGANVLT